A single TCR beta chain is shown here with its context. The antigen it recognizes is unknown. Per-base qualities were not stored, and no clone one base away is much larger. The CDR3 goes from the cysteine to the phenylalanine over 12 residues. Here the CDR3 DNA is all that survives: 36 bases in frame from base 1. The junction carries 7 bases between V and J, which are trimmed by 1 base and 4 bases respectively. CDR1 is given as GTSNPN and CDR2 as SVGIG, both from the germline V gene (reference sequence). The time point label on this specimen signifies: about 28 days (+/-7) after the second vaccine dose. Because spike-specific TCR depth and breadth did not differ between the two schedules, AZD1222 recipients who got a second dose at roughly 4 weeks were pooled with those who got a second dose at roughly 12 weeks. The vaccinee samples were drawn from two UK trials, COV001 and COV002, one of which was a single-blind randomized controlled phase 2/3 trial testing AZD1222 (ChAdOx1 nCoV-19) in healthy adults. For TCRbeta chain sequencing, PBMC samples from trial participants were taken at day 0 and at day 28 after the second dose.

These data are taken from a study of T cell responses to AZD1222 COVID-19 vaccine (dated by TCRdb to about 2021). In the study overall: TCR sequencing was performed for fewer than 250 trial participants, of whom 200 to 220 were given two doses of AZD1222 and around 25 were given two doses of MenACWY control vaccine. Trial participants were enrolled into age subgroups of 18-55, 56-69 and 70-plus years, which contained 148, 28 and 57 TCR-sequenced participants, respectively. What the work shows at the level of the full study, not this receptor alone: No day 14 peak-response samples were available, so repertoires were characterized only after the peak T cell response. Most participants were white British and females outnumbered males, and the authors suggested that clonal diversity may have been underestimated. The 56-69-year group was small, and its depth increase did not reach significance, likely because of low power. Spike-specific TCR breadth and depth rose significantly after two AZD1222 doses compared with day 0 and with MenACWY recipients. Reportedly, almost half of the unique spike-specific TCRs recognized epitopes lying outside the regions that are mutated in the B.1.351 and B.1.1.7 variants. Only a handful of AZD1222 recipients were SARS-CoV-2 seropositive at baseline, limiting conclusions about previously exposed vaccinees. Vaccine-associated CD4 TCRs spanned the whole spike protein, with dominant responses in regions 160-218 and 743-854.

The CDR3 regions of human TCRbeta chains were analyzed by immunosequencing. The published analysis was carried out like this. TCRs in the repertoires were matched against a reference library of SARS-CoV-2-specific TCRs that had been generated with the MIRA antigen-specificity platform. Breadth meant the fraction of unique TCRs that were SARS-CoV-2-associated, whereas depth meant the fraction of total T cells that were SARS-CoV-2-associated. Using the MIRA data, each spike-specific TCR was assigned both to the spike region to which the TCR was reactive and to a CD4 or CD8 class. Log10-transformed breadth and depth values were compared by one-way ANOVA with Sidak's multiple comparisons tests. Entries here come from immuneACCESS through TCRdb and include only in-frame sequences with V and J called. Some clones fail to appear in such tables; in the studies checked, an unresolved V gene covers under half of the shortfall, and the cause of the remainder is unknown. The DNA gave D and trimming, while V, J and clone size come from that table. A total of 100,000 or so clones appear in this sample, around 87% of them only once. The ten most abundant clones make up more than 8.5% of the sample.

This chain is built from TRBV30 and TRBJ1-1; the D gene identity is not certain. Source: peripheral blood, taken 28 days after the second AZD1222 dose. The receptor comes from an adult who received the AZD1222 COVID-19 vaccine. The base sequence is TGTGCCTGGAGTGGACTCGTCACTGAAGCTTTCTTT. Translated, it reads CAWSGLVTEAFF.